Given below is one T cell receptor (beta chain) in context. Its antigen is not known. This sample was taken from a study of a mutant IDH1 vaccine in newly diagnosed glioma. The wider study: The study started vaccination 4-6 weeks after radiotherapy alone, or with temozolomide cycles.

Some clones are missing from TCRdb's copy, which holds only in-frame ones; the method was immunoSEQ multiplex PCR. The sample has roughly 120,000 clones, about 90% seen once; the top ten hold 0.61%. Per germline, CDR1 GTSNPN and CDR2 SVGIG (reference sequence). The V end lost 1 base, the J end lost 0 bases, and 19 bases lay between the germline ends. CDR3 length equals 18 residues. The time point was: week 11, during vaccination. Vaccination used 300 ug of mutant IDH1 20-mer peptide per dose, with topical imiquimod. The genes are TRBV30 and TRBJ1-5, with D tentatively TRBD1 (6 bases). The receptor was derived from a woman aged 50 to 65 with glioma. Sequencing was performed on PBMCs, taken from a glioma patient whose treatment included an IDH1 peptide vaccine. Here the CDR3 reads CAWSAKAGATISNQPQHF. The CDR3 nucleotides read TGTGCCTGGAGTGCAAAGGCAGGGGCTACAATTAGCAATCAGCCCCAGCATTTT.